These 3 T cell receptor beta chains share one sample of origin, sequenced in a study of shared clonotypes between healthy human individuals. Measured with immunoSEQ multiplex PCR; TCRdb has only the in-frame clones, and not every one. The table has millions of clones, around nine tenths seen once. The specimen sequenced was naive CD4+ T cells sorted from blood. Specified subset: CD45RA+ positively selected. The source is a man between 18 and 35 years old in good health.

The chain is built from TRBV12-5 and TRBJ1-2; 8 positions agree with TRBD1. Per germline, CDR1 LGHNT and CDR2 FRNRAP. This CDR3 region has 18 residues. V trimming: 3 bases; J trimming: 0 bases; junction bases outside the gene matches: 12. The CDR3 DNA reads TGTGCTAGTGGTTTAATATGGCAAGGACAGGGAGCTAACTATGGCTACACCTTC. As protein: CASGLIWQGQGANYGYTF.

The V gene is TRBV30, the J gene TRBJ1-1; D unclear. Germline CDR1 reads GTSNPN; CDR2 reads SVGIG (reference sequence). The CDR3 has 11 amino acids. Trimming took off 1 base at V and 9 bases at J, with 9 bases between the two ends. The CDR3 nucleotides are TGTGCCTGGAGTGCGGCAGCTAAAGCTTTCTTT. Protein: CAWSAAAKAFF.

This chain uses TRBV7-8 with TRBJ2-3; 13 positions agree with TRBD2. The germline V gene has CDR1 SGHVS and CDR2 FQNEAQ. V lost 4 bases, J lost 3 bases, and 4 bases stayed unmatched. This CDR3 contains 16 residues. The CDR3 region is CASSSGLAGKTDTQYF. CDR3 in DNA: TGTGCCAGCAGCTCGGGACTAGCGGGGAAAACAGATACGCAGTATTTT.